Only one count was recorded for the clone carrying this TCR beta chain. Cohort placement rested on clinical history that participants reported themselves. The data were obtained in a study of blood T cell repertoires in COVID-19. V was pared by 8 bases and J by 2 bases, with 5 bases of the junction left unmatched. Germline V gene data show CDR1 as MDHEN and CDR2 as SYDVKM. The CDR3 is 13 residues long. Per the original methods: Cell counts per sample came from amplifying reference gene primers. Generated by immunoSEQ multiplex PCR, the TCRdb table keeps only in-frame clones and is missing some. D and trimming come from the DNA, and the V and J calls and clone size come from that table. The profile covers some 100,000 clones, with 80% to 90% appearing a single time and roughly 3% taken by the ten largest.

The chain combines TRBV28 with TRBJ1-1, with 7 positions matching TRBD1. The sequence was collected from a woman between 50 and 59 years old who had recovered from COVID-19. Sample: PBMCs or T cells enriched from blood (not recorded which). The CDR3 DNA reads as TGTGCCAGCGGGGGACAGATAAACACTGAAGCTTTCTTT. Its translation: CASGGQINTEAFF. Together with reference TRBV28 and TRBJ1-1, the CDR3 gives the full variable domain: DVKVTQSSRYLVKRTGEKVFLECVQDMDHENMFWYRQDPGLGLRLIYFSYDVKMKEKGDIPEGYSVSREKKERFSLILESASTNQTSMYLCASGGQINTEAFFGQGTRLTVV.